This T cell receptor beta chain was documented in a study of blood T cell repertoires in COVID-19. Study-wide background: The study drew acute and convalescent COVID-19 samples from the United States, Italy and Spain.

TCRdb's copy holds only in-frame clones and misses some; the assay was immunoSEQ multiplex PCR. The table lists roughly 81,000 clones, 80% to 90% of them singletons, with roughly 36% in the top ten. With 1 base removed from V and 1 base from J, the gap between germline ends came to 18 bases. CDR1 and CDR2 from the germline V gene are SSHAT and FNYEAQ (reference sequence). The CDR3 is made up of 18 amino acids. The rearrangement links TRBV7-7 to TRBJ2-3; D perhaps matches TRBD1 (5 bases). The sequenced sample consisted of peripheral blood. This sequence was found in a man aged 80 or over with active or convalescent COVID-19. The CDR3 sequence is CASSLGLGPDPRTDTQYF. The DNA of the CDR3 is TGTGCCAGCAGCTTAGGCCTGGGGCCCGACCCTCGCACAGATACGCAGTATTTT.